One sample yielded the 26 T cell receptor beta chains listed below, sequenced in a study of cytomegalovirus exposure and HLA in healthy donors. Primers: 60 Vbeta forward and 13 Jbeta reverse. Assay used: immunoSEQ multiplex PCR; TCRdb lists only in-frame clones, some missing. This sample has around 130,000 clones, with less than 85% found just once. Sequences were obtained from PBMCs. These receptor sequences come from a woman aged 40 to 50 in good health and CMV-seropositive.

The rearrangement joins TRBV7-8 to TRBJ2-5, with 8 positions matching TRBD2. The tail of the sequence fits TRBJ2-7 better, so the J call may be wrong. The CDR3 length is 14 residues. Germline V CDR1 and CDR2: SGHVS, FQNEAQ. CDR3 in DNA: TGTGCCAGCAGCTTTGGCGGGGGGCCCTACGAGCAGTACTTC. Protein sequence: CASSFGGGPYEQYF.

The chain employs TRBV19 and TRBJ1-4; the D gene is possibly TRBD1 (5 bases). The CDR3 spans 15 residues. Germline CDR1 LNHDA, CDR2 SQIVND (reference sequence). With 10 bases removed from V and 4 bases from J, the gap between germline ends came to 19 bases. CDR3 nucleotide sequence: TGTGCCACCTCGGGCCTGACAGCCCTTAATGAAAAACTGTTTTTT. This sequence encodes CATSGLTALNEKLFF.

This clone was counted only a few times. V gene TRBV7-3 combines with J gene TRBJ2-1; D gene ambiguous. Germline loops: CDR1 SGHTA, CDR2 FQGTGA. The CDR3 loop spans 13 amino acids. V was cut by 1 base and J by 10 bases, with 11 bases left in between. CDR3 loop: CASSLIGLREQFF. The CDR3 region has the DNA TGTGCCAGCAGCTTAATTGGGCTTCGGGAGCAGTTCTTC.

This clone was seen a few times. The chain employs TRBV28 and TRBJ1-1, with 7 bases lining up with TRBD1. CDR1 MDHEN and CDR2 SYDVKM come from the germline V gene. J gave up 5 bases and V 2 bases, and 5 bases lay outside the gene matches. This CDR3 is built from 14 residues. The CDR3 region is CASSLLTGETEAFF. The CDR3 nucleotides read TGTGCCAGCAGTTTACTCACAGGGGAGACTGAAGCTTTCTTT.

This clone was counted between two and nine times. This chain connects TRBV10-3 to TRBJ1-1; unclear D gene. V shed 0 bases and J shed 2 bases, with 10 bases lying between them. The CDR3 has 15 residues. Germline loops: CDR1 ENHRY, CDR2 SYGVKD. In DNA form, the CDR3 reads TGTGCCATCAGTGAGTCACAAGACTTAAACACTGAAGCTTTCTTT. This encodes CAISESQDLNTEAFF.

To note about this clone: Sequence at one end of the junction differs from germline and may be a read error. V usage is TRBV7-9 and J usage is TRBJ2-1, with TRBD2 as a possible D gene (6 bases). The CDR3 consists of 16 residues. Germline V gene sequence: CDR1 SEHNR, CDR2 FQNEAQ (reference sequence). The CDR3 DNA follows: TGTTCCAGCAGCCCGCGGGACTCGAGCTCCTACAATGAGCAGTTCTTC. It yields the protein CSSSPRDSSSYNEQFF.

The chain joins TRBV19 to TRBJ2-7; 8 bases agree with TRBD1. Germline V gene sequence: CDR1 LNHDA, CDR2 SQIVND (reference sequence). Trimming cost V 4 bases and J 5 bases; bases outside gene matches: 10. The CDR3 consists of 15 residues. CDR3 in amino acids: CASSTLDREVHEQYF. CDR3 in DNA: TGTGCCAGTAGTACCTTGGACAGGGAAGTCCACGAGCAGTACTTC.

V gene TRBV7-3 combines with J gene TRBJ2-2; 9 bases fit TRBD1. There are 16 residues in the CDR3. After removal of 4 bases from V and 0 bases from J, the junction contained 3 bases not matched to a gene. CDR1 and CDR2 (germline): SGHTA, FQGTGA. The CDR3 here is CASSSTGGANTGELFF. In DNA, the CDR3 is TGTGCCAGCAGCTCCACAGGGGGCGCGAACACCGGGGAGCTGTTTTTT.

V gene TRBV28 combines with J gene TRBJ2-7; TRBD2 might be the D (5 bases). In germline, CDR1 is MDHEN, CDR2 SYDVKM. V was trimmed by 5 bases and J by 2 bases, leaving 13 bases between them. The CDR3 is 14 residues long. CDR3 coding DNA: TGTGCCAGCAGTCTACTAGAAATTCCCTACGAGCAGTACTTC. Its translation is CASSLLEIPYEQYF.

DNA of the CDR3: TGTGCCAGCTCACCCGGACAGGGGGCGAACTACGAGCAGTACTTC. The encoded protein is CASSPGQGANYEQYF. The chain links TRBV18 to TRBJ2-7, with 11 bases fitting TRBD1. Trimming removed 3 bases from V and 3 bases from J; junction bases left unmatched: 4. Germline assignment: CDR1 KGHSH and CDR2 LQKENI. CDR3 length: 15 amino acids.

The chain carries TRBV7-2 and TRBJ2-5, with 10 nucleotides matching TRBD1. Germline values: CDR1 SGHTA, CDR2 FQGNSA. The CDR3 extends over 13 amino acids. Trimming cost V 4 bases and J 4 bases; bases outside gene matches: 0. CDR3 bases: TGTGCCAGCAGCTGGGACAGGGGAGAGACCCAGTACTTC. It codes for CASSWDRGETQYF. The full variable domain, completed using reference TRBV7-2 and TRBJ2-5, is GAGVSQSPSNKVTEKGKDVELRCDPISGHTALYWYRQSLGQGLEFLIYFQGNSAPDKSGLPSDRFSAERTGGSVSTLTIQRTQQEDSAVYLCASSWDRGETQYFGPGTRLLVL.

The chain employs TRBV5-1 and TRBJ2-7, with 9 positions matching TRBD1. Germline values: CDR1 SGHRS, CDR2 YFSETQ. V gave up 0 bases and J gave up 8 bases; unmatched junction bases: 12. The CDR3 consists of 16 residues. In DNA, the CDR3 is TGCGCCAGCAGCTTGGATTACCGGGACAGGGTAAGCCAGCAGTACTTC. Residues: CASSLDYRDRVSQQYF. Combining the CDR3 with reference TRBV5-1 and TRBJ2-7 gives the whole variable domain KAGVTQTPRYLIKTRGQQVTLSCSPISGHRSVSWYQQTPGQGLQFLFEYFSETQRNKGNFPGRFSGRQFSNSRSEMNVSTLELGDSALYLCASSLDYRDRVSQQYFGPGTRLTVT.

The V gene is TRBV7-2, the J gene TRBJ2-7; TRBD1 matches at 10 bases. CDR1 is SGHTA, CDR2 FQGNSA, per germline. This CDR3 contains 15 residues. The V gene end was trimmed by 3 bases and the J gene end by 3 bases; junction bases not matched to a gene: 5. CDR3 bases: TGTGCCAGCAGCTTGATGACAGGGGGCGGCTACGAGCAGTACTTC. Its translation: CASSLMTGGGYEQYF.

The V gene is TRBV7-2, the J gene TRBJ1-4; D unclear. The CDR3 has 16 residues. CDR1 and CDR2 from the germline V gene are SGHTA and FQGNSA. V was shortened by 0 bases and J by 5 bases, with 13 bases between the two germline ends. As DNA, the CDR3 is TGTGCCAGCAGCTTAGCGCGTGGAGCTCAGAATGAAAAACTGTTTTTT. It translates to CASSLARGAQNEKLFF.

A few counts support this clone. V usage is TRBV14 and J usage is TRBJ1-2, with D perhaps matching TRBD1 (6 bases). This CDR3 contains 17 residues. V lost 0 bases and J 4 bases, leaving 18 bases between the germline ends. In germline, CDR1 is SGHDN, CDR2 FVKESK. The CDR3 coding sequence is TGTGCCAGCAGCCAAGATGAAACAGCCGGGACAAGCTATGGCTACACCTTC. It specifies CASSQDETAGTSYGYTF.

The sample holds many counts of this clone. The chain is built from TRBV5-1 and TRBJ2-2; TRBD1 aligns across 8 bases. Germline V CDR1 and CDR2: SGHRS, YFSETQ. The CDR3 has 15 amino acids. V was pared by 0 bases and J by 5 bases, with 3 bases of the junction left unmatched. CDR3 in DNA: TGCGCCAGCAGCTTGGTGACAGGGGCAACCGGGGAGCTGTTTTTT. Translation gives CASSLVTGATGELFF.

The chain couples TRBV9 to TRBJ2-1; D possibly corresponds to TRBD2 (5 bases). CDR1 SGDLS and CDR2 YYNGEE come from the germline V gene. Trimming shortened V by 6 bases and J by 4 bases, and 14 bases separated the two germline ends. CDR3 size: 14 residues. In DNA, the CDR3 is TGTGCCAGCACCCCCGGGGAGCGGTACAATGAGCAGTTCTTC. It specifies CASTPGERYNEQFF.

The genes are TRBV2 and TRBJ2-2; 8 bases are shared with TRBD2. CDR3 size: 15 residues. V shed 6 bases and J 3 bases; nucleotides not matched to a gene: 6. Per the germline V gene, CDR1 is SNHLY and CDR2 is FYNNEI. CDR3 bases: TGTGCCAGCAGGGGACGGGGGGGGTACACCGGGGAGCTGTTTTTT. Translating gives CASRGRGGYTGELFF.

Turning to this clone: It is unclear where the CDR3 begins or ends on the DNA, so no DNA is shown, and the CDR3 is as TCRdb lists it. The V and J genes are TRBV27 and TRBJ1-1. Inclusive of both ends, the CDR3 amounts to 14 amino acids. Germline assignment: CDR1 MNHEY and CDR2 SMNVEV (reference sequence). CDR3 residues: CASSSSGGNTEAFF.

The gene calls are TRBV6-4 and TRBJ1-1; 9 bases are shared with TRBD1. The germline V gene encodes CDR1 MRHNA and CDR2 SNTAGT. This CDR3 has 15 residues. V shed 7 bases, J shed 4 bases, and the junction held 10 bases outside the gene matches. This chain's CDR3 is CASKQGADRSTEAFF. DNA of the CDR3: TGTGCCAGCAAACAGGGGGCTGATCGGAGCACTGAAGCTTTCTTT.

The rearrangement links TRBV5-1 to TRBJ2-2, with 14 nucleotides matching TRBD2. Per the germline V gene, CDR1 is SGHRS and CDR2 is YFSETQ. The CDR3 is 19 amino acids. J was trimmed by 0 bases and V by 0 bases; bases with no gene match: 4. CDR3 coding DNA: TGCGCCAGCAGCTTGGCAGGACTAGCGGGGGGCCCGAACACCGGGGAGCTGTTTTTT. Protein product: CASSLAGLAGGPNTGELFF.

The rearrangement joins TRBV5-4 to TRBJ2-5, with 8 bases aligning to TRBD1. Trimming cost V 4 bases and J 5 bases; bases outside gene matches: 13. Germline V gene sequence: CDR1 SGHNT, CDR2 YYREEE (reference sequence). CDR3 length equals 16 residues. CDR3 sequence (DNA): TGTGCCAGCAGCCACTGGGACAGGAATAAGGAGGAGACCCAGTACTTC. Protein product: CASSHWDRNKEETQYF.

The rearrangement links TRBV9 to TRBJ2-7; possibly TRBD2 for D (6 bases). The CDR3 covers 15 residues. Germline CDR1 is SGDLS and CDR2 is YYNGEE. Trimming shortened V by 2 bases and J by 0 bases, and 12 bases separated the two germline ends. CDR3 loop: CASSVGGRSSYEQYF. CDR3 DNA: TGTGCCAGCAGCGTCGGGGGACGAAGCTCCTACGAGCAGTACTTC.

The chain recombines TRBV5-6 with TRBJ2-5; D gene uncertain. The germline gives CDR1 SGHDT, CDR2 YYEEEE. V was pared by 1 base and J by 2 bases, with 3 bases between. CDR3 length: 12 residues. CDR3 amino acids: CASSLPQETQYF. Written as DNA, the CDR3 is TGTGCCAGCAGCTTGCCACAAGAGACCCAGTACTTC.

The chain joins TRBV10-3 to TRBJ2-5; 9 bases are a match to TRBD1. The CDR3 loop spans 16 amino acids. J lost 6 bases, V lost 4 bases, and 12 bases had no gene match. Germline CDR1 and CDR2: ENHRY and SYGVKD. CDR3 amino acids: CAISGEQGAVGKTQYF. In DNA, the CDR3 is TGTGCCATCAGTGGGGAACAGGGGGCGGTTGGAAAGACCCAGTACTTC.

The chain employs TRBV7-9 and TRBJ2-5, with 8 bases identical to TRBD2. Germline V gene sequence: CDR1 SEHNR, CDR2 FQNEAQ (reference sequence). The CDR3 extends over 14 amino acids. V gave up 5 bases and J gave up 5 bases; unmatched junction bases: 7. The chain's CDR3 is CASSQAGGAETQYF. CDR3 coding DNA: TGTGCCAGCAGCCAGGCGGGGGGCGCCGAGACCCAGTACTTC.